Following are 18 T cell receptor beta chains from one sample sequenced in a study of regulatory T cells in long-lasting Graves disease. Both iRepertoire HTBI primers and Arm-PCR of CDR3 regions were used to build the TCR beta libraries. TCRdb ran MiXCR on the multiplex PCR reads and lists one entry per CDR3 protein. The sample has some 490,000 distinct CDR3 sequences; around 12% are singletons. Time point indicated: newly diagnosed GD, antithyroid drugs for less than 3 months. Researchers made the TCR library from RNA that was extracted from PBMCs. The same sample was also used in a study of T cells in Graves' hyperthyroidism and ophthalmopathy.

The specimen was peripheral blood mononuclear cells (PBMCs), collected at new diagnosis, from a patient treated with antithyroid drugs. These receptors all stem from a woman aged 30 to 39 with Graves disease.

CDR3 residues: CSATGQGASSPLHF. CDR3 DNA sequence: TGCAGTGCTACCGGACAGGGGGCGAGTTCACCCCTCCACTTT. The rearrangement joins TRBV20-1 to TRBJ1-6; TRBD1 agrees at 11 bases. The CDR3 contains 14 residues. J lost 9 bases, V lost 4 bases, and 5 bases had no gene match. The germline V gene has CDR1 DFQATT and CDR2 SNEGSKA (reference sequence).

Many counts were recorded for this clonotype. The chain combines TRBV2 with TRBJ1-1; TRBD1 is a possible D gene (6 bases). The V end was cut by 1 base, the J end by 3 bases, with 18 bases between. The CDR3 loop spans 17 amino acids. Germline assignment: CDR1 SNHLY and CDR2 FYNNEI. This CDR3 is CASSEDPDSPEDTEAFF. Here the CDR3 DNA reads TGTGCCAGCAGTGAAGACCCGGACAGCCCGGAGGACACTGAAGCTTTCTTT.

This clonotype has at least ten counts. This chain uses TRBV18 with TRBJ1-1, with D possibly being TRBD1 (5 bases). V was clipped by 0 bases and J by 0 bases, with 11 bases between them. This CDR3 is built from 16 residues. Germline CDR1 and CDR2: KGHSH and LQKENI. CDR3 sequence: CASSPPGRVLNTEAFF. The CDR3 coding sequence is TGTGCCAGCTCACCACCGGGCAGGGTGTTGAACACTGAAGCTTTCTTT.

This clonotype was found many times. The V call is TRBV3-1, the J call TRBJ2-2, with a tentative D call TRBD2 (5 bases). Per the germline V gene, CDR1 is LGHDT and CDR2 is YNNKEL (reference sequence). Trimming removed 4 bases at V and 7 bases at J, with 13 bases between. The CDR3 is 14 residues long. This CDR3 reads CASSRLTRDGELFF. The CDR3, as DNA: TGTGCCAGCAGCCGCCTGACACGGGACGGGGAGCTGTTTTTT.

The CDR3 coding sequence is TGTGCCAGCAGCGAGGACAGGGAGAACACTGAAGCTTTCTTT. It specifies CASSEDRENTEAFF. The genes are TRBV2 and TRBJ1-1; 8 bases agree with TRBD1. Germline assignment: CDR1 SNHLY and CDR2 FYNNEI. This CDR3 is 14 amino acids long. J lost 1 base, V lost 6 bases, and 4 bases had no gene match.

The chain joins TRBV11-3 to TRBJ2-5; no definite D call. Matching the DNA end better, TRBJ2-1 makes the J call doubtful. Germline CDR1 reads SGHNT; CDR2 reads YENEEA. This CDR3 is built from 14 residues. CDR3 bases: TGTGCCAGCAGTTCGGTCACTTCTAGGCGAGAGCAGTTCTTC. Translated, it gives CASSSVTSRREQFF.

This clonotype was detected ten times or more. The chain carries TRBV11-3 and TRBJ2-1, with D perhaps matching TRBD2 (5 bases). The V end lost 5 bases, the J end lost 5 bases, and 13 bases lay between the germline ends. Germline CDR1 is SGHNT and CDR2 is YENEEA. The CDR3 is 14 residues long. The CDR3 nucleotides are TGTGCCAGCAGCAAACGACGGGAAAACAATGAGCAGTTCTTC. Encoded protein: CASSKRRENNEQFF. The full variable domain, with the rest looked up from reference TRBV11-3 and TRBJ2-1, is EAGVVQSPRYKIIEKKQPVAFWCNPISGHNTLYWYLQNLGQGPELLIRYENEEAVDDSQLPKDRFSAERLKGVDSTLKIQPAELGDSAVYLCASSKRRENNEQFFGPGTRLTVL.

This clonotype was found many times. The chain links TRBV5-5 to TRBJ2-7; 7 bases match TRBD1. CDR3 size: 14 residues. The germline CDR1 and CDR2 sequences are SGHKS and YYEKEE (reference sequence). V was clipped by 4 bases and J by 3 bases; unmatched bases: 7. The CDR3 nucleotides are TGTGCCAGCAGCCTAAGGGGACAGCGCTACGAGCAGTACTTC. This codes for CASSLRGQRYEQYF.

The chain joins TRBV5-1 to TRBJ2-1; D assignment may be TRBD1 or TRBD2 (6 bases each). Trimming removed 0 bases at V and 9 bases at J, with 22 bases between. The germline V gene has CDR1 SGHRS and CDR2 YFSETQ. The CDR3 sequence is 17 residues long. CDR3 amino acids: CASSLGAFGGIGGEQFF. CDR3 bases: TGCGCCAGCAGCTTGGGAGCTTTTGGCGGGATAGGGGGTGAGCAGTTCTTC.

This clonotype was seen only a few times. The chain couples TRBV28 to TRBJ1-3; a weak D match, TRBD1 (5 bases). Germline CDR1 reads MDHEN; CDR2 reads SYDVKM. This CDR3 is 15 amino acids long. Trimming shortened V by 6 bases and J by 2 bases, and 14 bases separated the two germline ends. The CDR3 here is CASSLIQGTGNTIYF. DNA of the CDR3: TGTGCCAGCAGCCTCATTCAGGGTACTGGAAACACCATATATTTT.

This clonotype has at least ten counts. J is TRBJ1-5 and V is TRBV6-2 or TRBV6-3; D ambiguous. V was clipped by 5 bases and J by 4 bases, with 15 bases between them. There are 15 residues in the CDR3. Germline CDR1 and CDR2: MNHEY and SVGEGT. CDR3 residues: CASSPTSSDNQPQHF. The CDR3 DNA reads TGTGCCAGCAGTCCAACCTCTTCGGATAATCAGCCCCAGCATTTT.

This clonotype was seen a handful of times. This chain links TRBV5-5 with TRBJ1-4, with D unclear. CDR1 and CDR2 from the germline V gene are SGHKS and YYEKEE (reference sequence). The CDR3 covers 14 residues. Deletions cut 4 bases from V and 5 bases from J, with 12 bases between. The CDR3 spells CASSITHANEKLFF. CDR3 in DNA: TGTGCCAGCAGCATCACCCACGCGAATGAAAAACTGTTTTTT.

There are many counts of this clonotype. The chain uses TRBV29-1 and TRBJ2-3, with 10 positions matching TRBD2. The V gene's germline CDR1 is SQVTM and CDR2 ANQGSEA. CDR3 length: 16 residues. V gave up 1 base and J gave up 1 base; unmatched junction bases: 5. Here the CDR3 DNA reads TGCAGCGTTGAAGGGCTAGCGGGAGTCCGCACAGATACGCAGTATTTT. Residues: CSVEGLAGVRTDTQYF.

V gene TRBV6-1 combines with J gene TRBJ1-2; 11 bases agree with TRBD1. With 10 bases clipped from V and 4 bases from J, the junction kept 11 bases outside the gene matches. The CDR3 loop spans 15 amino acids. Looked up from germline, CDR1 is MNHNS and CDR2 is SASEGT. The CDR3 loop is CAITPGTGGTYGYTF. The CDR3 region has the DNA TGTGCCATAACCCCCGGGACAGGGGGGACCTATGGCTACACCTTC.

The CDR3 here is CASSHLEGWHEQFF. The CDR3 bases are TGTGCCAGCAGCCACTTGGAAGGGTGGCATGAGCAGTTCTTC. The chain couples TRBV14 to TRBJ2-1, with D hard to call. Germline V lookup: CDR1 SGHDN, CDR2 FVKESK. Trimming cost V 3 bases and J 8 bases, with 14 bases left between them. The CDR3 is 14 amino acids.

CDR3 nucleotide sequence: TGTGCCAGCAGCTTGTTTCGAGCTGAAGCTTTCTTT. It specifies CASSLFRAEAFF. The chain carries TRBV5-5 and TRBJ1-1; D gene unclear. The V and J ends lost 1 base and 6 bases respectively, with 7 bases between them. The CDR3 loop spans 12 amino acids. Germline CDR1 reads SGHKS; CDR2 reads YYEKEE (reference sequence). Looking up the rest from reference TRBV5-5 and TRBJ1-1 gives the full variable domain: DAGVTQSPTHLIKTRGQQVTLRCSPISGHKSVSWYQQVLGQGPQFIFQYYEKEERGRGNFPDRFSARQFPNYSSELNVNALLLGDSALYLCASSLFRAEAFFGQGTRLTVV.

The chain employs TRBV5-1 and TRBJ2-1; 9 bases are a match to TRBD2. The CDR3 is 14 residues long. V lost 4 bases to trimming and J lost 5 bases; unmatched junction nucleotides: 4. The V gene's germline CDR1 is SGHRS and CDR2 YFSETQ. CDR3 loop: CASSGAGGHNEQFF. CDR3 DNA: TGCGCCAGCAGCGGAGCGGGGGGCCACAATGAGCAGTTCTTC.

This clonotype was recorded once. This may come from a read error, since a much larger clone is one base off. J is TRBJ2-3 and V is TRBV10-3; 8 bases are a match to TRBD1. Germline loops: CDR1 ENHRY, CDR2 SYGVKD. This CDR3 spans 13 amino acids. CDR3 sequence: CATSDRGLDTQYF. CDR3 sequence (DNA): TGTGCCACCAGTGACAGGGGATTGGATACGCAGTATTTT.